This T cell receptor beta chain was recorded in a study of blood T cell repertoires in COVID-19. Measured with immunoSEQ multiplex PCR; TCRdb has only the in-frame clones, and not every one. The repertoire holds 180,000 or so clones, with 80% to 90% as singletons. Symptom resolution, clearance, or two negative PCRs marked the recovered donors of Cohort 3. Trimming took 4 bases from V and 6 from J, leaving 19 bases between them. Germline V CDR1 and CDR2: LGHDT, YNNKEL (reference sequence). This CDR3 has 17 residues. The clonotype originates from a middle-aged man who had recovered from COVID-19. The genes are TRBV3-1 (or the pseudogene TRBV3-2) and TRBJ1-6; D unclear. The material sequenced was PBMCs or T cells enriched from blood (not recorded which). The chain's CDR3 is CASSRNDQRLVNSPLHF. In DNA form, the CDR3 reads TGTGCCAGCAGCCGGAACGACCAGCGACTGGTTAATTCACCCCTCCACTTT.